This TCR beta chain appears in the sequencing data of a study of T cells after yellow fever vaccination. Overall study: It was SMART-Seq v4 Ultra Low Input that prepared the fractions with low cell numbers.

CDR1 and CDR2 (germline): SGHRS, YFSETQ. The V and J ends lost 0 bases and 4 bases respectively, with 10 bases between them. The CDR3 totals 14 residues. This clonotype was recorded many times. Its target is not known. TCR cDNA, made by 5'RACE template switching, carried an added universal primer site and UMIs. TCRdb re-called the 5' RACE reads with MiXCR, one entry per CDR3 protein. The sample shows about 360,000 distinct CDR3 sequences, around 6.5% of them seen only once. Overall study findings and caveats: Within FACS-sorted repertoires, abundant clonotypes contaminating from the bulk population could be present.

The chain employs TRBV5-1 and TRBJ1-1; TRBD1 is a possible D gene (5 bases). The TCR sequence derives from a man younger than 40 who received the YFV17D yellow fever vaccine. The sequenced sample was PBMCs, obtained 5 days after the yellow fever booster vaccination. CDR3 sequence (DNA): TGCGCCAGCAGCTTGGAGAGGCAGGGCACTGAAGCTTTCTTT. Translating gives CASSLERQGTEAFF.